Following are 2 T cell receptor beta chains from one sample sequenced in a study of blood T cell repertoires in COVID-19. Sequenced by immunoSEQ multiplex PCR; TCRdb stores in-frame clones only, minus some. The table lists approximately 64,000 clones, about 88% of them singletons. The sequencing input was PBMCs or T cells enriched from blood (not recorded which). These receptor sequences come from a woman between 35 and 50 years old who had recovered from COVID-19.

The genes are TRBV6-5 and TRBJ2-7; 7 bases match TRBD1. The germline CDR1 and CDR2 sequences are MNHEY and SVGAGI. This CDR3 contains 15 residues. V was pared by 2 bases and J by 2 bases, with 6 bases of the junction left unmatched. The CDR3 DNA reads as TGTGCCAGCAGTTACAGGGGGCAGGGGACCTACGAGCAGTACTTC. It specifies CASSYRGQGTYEQYF.

The chain carries TRBV4-2 and TRBJ2-3, with D tentatively TRBD2 (6 bases). In germline, CDR1 is LGHNA, CDR2 YNFKEQ. Trimming stripped 5 bases from V and 2 bases from J, with 23 bases between. The CDR3 is made up of 18 amino acids. The CDR3 nucleotides are TGTGCCAGCAGCAAAGGCCAGCGAATAGCGGAGCCCACAGATACGCAGTATTTT. Translating gives CASSKGQRIAEPTDTQYF.